The next 32 T cell receptor beta chains were all read from a single sample in a study of Graves' ophthalmopathy and Graves' hyperthyroidism. RNA transcripts provided the template for amplifying TCR beta CDR3 regions. RT-PCR in the first round used HTBI primers; a second-round multiplex PCR followed. MiXCR, run by TCRdb on the multiplex PCR reads, gives a single entry per CDR3 protein. The sample lists approximately 700,000 distinct CDR3 sequences, approximately 40% occurring once. The sequencing sample was made of peripheral blood. The receptors were sampled from an adult man with Graves' ophthalmopathy.

In this sample, this clonotype turned up a few times. The chain links TRBV5-1 to TRBJ1-4; the D gene is possibly TRBD1 (6 bases). The CDR3 is 16 amino acids. Per germline, CDR1 SGHRS and CDR2 YFSETQ. V lost 0 bases and J 8 bases, leaving 17 bases between the germline ends. Written as DNA, the CDR3 is TGCGCCAGCAGCTTGGATCCTACAGGGTCGGGGGAAAAACTGTTTTTT. It is translated as CASSLDPTGSGEKLFF.

The chain links TRBV7-9 to TRBJ1-2; D remains ambiguous. CDR1 is SEHNR, CDR2 FQNEAQ, per germline (reference sequence). With 3 bases removed from V and 6 bases from J, the gap between germline ends came to 11 bases. The CDR3 extends over 13 amino acids. CDR3 residues: CASSFGVTDGYTF. The CDR3 DNA reads TGTGCCAGCAGCTTCGGGGTAACAGATGGCTACACCTTC.

In regard to this clonotype: This may stem from a read error, because a much larger clone lies one nucleotide away. This rearrangement joins TRBV7-9 to TRBJ1-6; D possibly corresponds to TRBD1 (5 bases). Germline V gives CDR1 SEHNR, CDR2 FQNEAQ (reference sequence). Trimming pared 4 bases from V and 16 bases from J, leaving 20 bases between. The length of the CDR3 is 14 residues. The CDR3 reads CASSSFLRDQGLHF. CDR3 bases: TGTGCCAGCAGCTCTTTTTTACGGGACCAGGGTCTCCACTTT.

This clonotype was counted between two and nine times. V usage is TRBV5-4 and J usage is TRBJ2-6; D gene uncertain. This CDR3 contains 14 residues. V shed 3 bases and J shed 3 bases, with 7 bases lying between them. CDR1 is SGHNT, CDR2 YYREEE, per germline (reference sequence). The DNA of the CDR3 is TGTGCCAGCAGCTCCGCTGGTGGGGCCAACGTCCTGACTTTC. Translated: CASSSAGGANVLTF.

With regard to this clonotype: A read error may be the cause here, since a much bigger clone is one base away. The chain is built from TRBV7-9 and TRBJ1-3, with 7 bases that match TRBD1. Germline loops: CDR1 SEHNR, CDR2 FQNEAQ (reference sequence). The CDR3 contains 14 residues. The CDR3 here is CANSDTRGVDTIYF. The DNA for the CDR3 is TGTGCCAACAGCGACACCAGGGGGGTAGACACCATATATTTT.

The V and J genes are TRBV7-9 and TRBJ2-7; possible D gene TRBD1, 6 bases. This CDR3 is 15 amino acids long. CDR1 and CDR2 (germline): SEHNR, FQNEAQ (reference sequence). Deletions cut 2 bases from V and 1 base from J, with 12 bases between. CDR3 sequence (DNA): TGTGCCAGCAGCTTACCGGGACACTTTTCCTACGAGCAGTACTTC. Translating it yields CASSLPGHFSYEQYF.

The sample holds a few counts of this clonotype. This chain links TRBV20-1 with TRBJ1-6; no firm D call. CDR3 length: 12 residues. V lost 0 bases and J 9 bases, leaving 6 bases between the germline ends. CDR1 is DFQATT and CDR2 is SNEGSKA in the germline V gene (reference sequence). The CDR3 sequence: CSARDLGSPLHF. In DNA, the CDR3 is TGCAGTGCTAGAGATTTGGGTTCACCCCTCCACTTT.

This clonotype was seen at least ten times. One junction end does not reproduce the germline sequence, and a read error may be involved. The rearrangement joins TRBV29-1 to TRBJ1-2, with 8 bases fitting TRBD1. This CDR3 region has 10 residues. Germline assignment: CDR1 SQVTM and CDR2 ANQGSEA. As DNA, the CDR3 is TGCAGCGTTGCGTCGACAGGGGACCGCTTC. Its translation: CSVASTGDRF.

This rearrangement joins TRBV2 to TRBJ1-4, with D possibly matching TRBD1 (5 bases). The germline V gene has CDR1 SNHLY and CDR2 FYNNEI. The CDR3 extends over 13 amino acids. Trimming removed 2 bases at V and 6 bases at J, with 7 bases between. The DNA of the CDR3 is TGTGCCAGCAGTGAATGGGACGATGAAAAACTGTTTTTT. It codes for CASSEWDDEKLFF. Complete variable domain (other parts from reference TRBV2 and TRBJ1-4): EPEVTQTPSHQVTQMGQEVILRCVPISNHLYFYWYRQILGQKVEFLVSFYNNEISEKSEIFDDQFSVERPDGSNFTLKIRSTKLEDSAMYFCASSEWDDEKLFFGSGTQLSVL.

This clonotype has ten or more counts. The CDR3 coding sequence is TGTGCCAGCAGGGGACTAGCGGGGGAACAAGAGACCCAGTACTTC. Its translation is CASRGLAGEQETQYF. V is TRBV11-2 and J is TRBJ2-5, with 14 bases aligning to TRBD2. Germline trimming cut 6 bases from V and 2 bases from J; bases unmatched to any gene: 2. Germline V gene sequence: CDR1 SGHAT, CDR2 FQNNGV. There are 15 residues in the CDR3.

The gene calls are TRBV7-9 and TRBJ2-5, with 9 nucleotides matching TRBD2. Germline V gene sequence: CDR1 SEHNR, CDR2 FQNEAQ (reference sequence). This CDR3 comprises 14 residues. With 5 bases clipped from V and 5 bases from J, the junction kept 6 bases outside the gene matches. The CDR3 loop is CASSPIAGVETQYF. DNA of the CDR3: TGTGCCAGCAGCCCGATAGCGGGAGTGGAGACCCAGTACTTC.

The J gene is TRBJ2-6, the V gene TRBV10-3; D unresolved. The V and J ends lost 2 bases and 4 bases respectively, with 6 bases between them. Germline CDR1 reads ENHRY; CDR2 reads SYGVKD. The CDR3 has 14 residues. The CDR3 DNA sequence: TGTGCCATCAGTGAGCAAGCGGGGGCCAACGTCCTGACTTTC. Its translation: CAISEQAGANVLTF.

Many counts were recorded for this clonotype. The V and J genes are TRBV20-1 and TRBJ1-1; D unresolved. The V and J ends lost 6 bases and 0 bases respectively, with 11 bases between them. Germline V lookup: CDR1 DFQATT, CDR2 SNEGSKA (reference sequence). The CDR3 extends over 13 amino acids. This chain's CDR3 is CSASGPMNTEAFF. As DNA, the CDR3 is TGCAGTGCATCAGGACCGATGAACACTGAAGCTTTCTTT.

There are a few counts of this clonotype. CDR3 nucleotide sequence: TGTGCCAGCAGTTTATCCCCCATCCAGGGGCCGGATGGGACCCAGTACTTC. Amino acid sequence: CASSLSPIQGPDGTQYF. The chain recombines TRBV12-3 or TRBV12-4 with TRBJ2-5; D is possibly TRBD1 (6 bases). The CDR3 has 17 amino acids. V lost 2 bases to trimming and J lost 7 bases, with 23 bases between them.

This chain uses TRBV20-1 with TRBJ2-5, with D hard to call. The J call may be wrong; the DNA end is better matched by TRBJ2-1. Germline-derived CDR1 and CDR2 are DFQATT and SNEGSKA (reference sequence). The CDR3 runs 10 residues. In nucleotides, the CDR3 is TGCAGTGCTCACCCGAGGAAGCAGTTCTTC. It translates to CSAHPRKQFF.

This clonotype was seen ten or more times. The V gene is TRBV2, the J gene TRBJ1-1; D perhaps matches TRBD1 (5 bases). CDR1 SNHLY and CDR2 FYNNEI come from the germline V gene. The CDR3 extends over 12 amino acids. The V end was cut by 9 bases, the J end by 5 bases, with 13 bases between. The CDR3 DNA reads TGTGCCAGGACGGGGGAACAAACTGAAGCTTTCTTT. Its protein is CARTGEQTEAFF. Full variable domain (missing parts from reference TRBV2 and TRBJ1-1): EPEVTQTPSHQVTQMGQEVILRCVPISNHLYFYWYRQILGQKVEFLVSFYNNEISEKSEIFDDQFSVERPDGSNFTLKIRSTKLEDSAMYFCARTGEQTEAFFGQGTRLTVV.

At least ten counts were recorded for this clonotype. V is TRBV9 and J is TRBJ1-5; no clear D. Germline V gene lookup returns CDR1 SGDLS and CDR2 YYNGEE. With 4 bases removed from V and 3 bases from J, the gap between germline ends came to 11 bases. This CDR3 comprises 14 residues. The DNA of the CDR3 is TGTGCCAGCAGCCCCCGAGCCACCAATCAGCCCCAGCATTTT. It codes for CASSPRATNQPQHF.

This clonotype has at least ten counts. The CDR3 reads CASSLGGSSSYEQYF. CDR3 nucleotides: TGTGCCAGCAGCTTAGGCGGATCTAGCTCCTACGAGCAGTACTTC. The J gene is TRBJ2-7, the V gene TRBV7-6; D remains unclear. V was shortened by 1 base and J by 0 bases, with 10 bases between the two germline ends. CDR1 is SGHVS and CDR2 is FNYEAQ in the germline V gene. This CDR3 is built from 15 residues.

This rearrangement joins TRBV19 to TRBJ2-5; D could derive from TRBD1 or TRBD2 (5 bases each). Germline CDR1 reads LNHDA; CDR2 reads SQIVND (reference sequence). This CDR3 region has 15 residues. V shed 7 bases and J shed 3 bases, with 18 bases lying between them. The CDR3 bases are TGTGCCAGTAAACCAGGGACGGCATACGAAGAGACCCAGTACTTC. Its protein is CASKPGTAYEETQYF.

This clonotype showed up just a few times. The V call is TRBV2, the J call TRBJ2-2; 8 nucleotides align to TRBD1. The CDR3 runs 14 residues. Unmatched junction bases numbered 1, after V lost 4 bases and J lost 3 bases. Germline V gene data show CDR1 as SNHLY and CDR2 as FYNNEI. The DNA for the CDR3 is TGTGCCAGCAGTGGACAGGGGTACACCGGGGAGCTGTTTTTT. This sequence encodes CASSGQGYTGELFF.

The chain has TRBV29-1 and TRBJ2-7, with D possibly TRBD1 on 5 matching bases. Germline V gene sequence: CDR1 SQVTM, CDR2 ANQGSEA. The CDR3 extends over 14 amino acids. Between the trimmed V and J ends, which lost 2 bases and 3 bases, there was a span of 14 bases. CDR3 in amino acids: CSVERGGDDYEQYF. CDR3 bases: TGCAGCGTTGAAAGGGGTGGGGATGACTACGAGCAGTACTTC.

As for this clonotype: An end of the junction differs from the germline gene, which may be a read error. The chain employs TRBV5-5 and TRBJ2-5; 7 bases fit TRBD1. The CDR3 has 13 amino acids. Per the germline V gene, CDR1 is SGHKS and CDR2 is YYEKEE (reference sequence). The CDR3 loop is CASSSQGTTPVDF. CDR3 coding DNA: TGTGCCAGCAGCTCACAGGGGACGACCCCAGTGGACTTC.

This clonotype came up many times. The chain carries TRBV29-1 and TRBJ2-5, with 7 bases identical to TRBD1. CDR1 is SQVTM, CDR2 ANQGSEA, per germline. The CDR3 has 13 amino acids. J gave up 4 bases and V 3 bases, and 5 bases lay outside the gene matches. In DNA, the CDR3 is TGCAGCGTTGACCACAGGGGTACAGAGACCCAGTACTTC. This translates into CSVDHRGTETQYF.

The chain is built from TRBV25-1 and TRBJ1-2, with a possible D match to TRBD1 (6 bases). V dropped 8 bases and J dropped 5 bases, with 24 bases sitting between them. The CDR3 is 16 residues long. Germline CDR1 reads MGHDK; CDR2 reads SYGVNS. CDR3 coding DNA: TGTGCCAGCGGGACACTGAGGGATTCACTAAATTATGGCTACACCTTC. This encodes CASGTLRDSLNYGYTF.

This clonotype was seen at least ten times. The chain links TRBV29-1 to TRBJ1-5; TRBD1 aligns across 7 bases. This CDR3 is 14 amino acids long. V gave up 4 bases and J gave up 7 bases; unmatched junction bases: 10. Germline V lookup: CDR1 SQVTM, CDR2 ANQGSEA. The CDR3 bases are TGCAGCGTTGTGGAGGGGGCAAATAGGCAGCCCCAGCATTTT. It yields the protein CSVVEGANRQPQHF.

The genes are TRBV11-2 and TRBJ2-2; 8 positions match TRBD1. V trimming: 5 bases; J trimming: 4 bases; junction bases outside the gene matches: 9. Germline-derived CDR1 and CDR2 are SGHAT and FQNNGV. CDR3 length equals 16 residues. In nucleotides, the CDR3 is TGTGCCAGCAGCCCCTGGACAGGGTCGGGCACCGGGGAGCTGTTTTTT. Translation gives CASSPWTGSGTGELFF. Full variable domain (remainder filled in from reference TRBV11-2 and TRBJ2-2): EAGVAQSPRYKIIEKRQSVAFWCNPISGHATLYWYQQILGQGPKLLIQFQNNGVVDDSQLPKDRFSAERLKGVDSTLKIQPAKLEDSAVYLCASSPWTGSGTGELFFGEGSRLTVL.

The rearrangement joins TRBV20-1 to TRBJ1-1; D call uncertain. The CDR3 is made up of 11 amino acids. CDR1 is DFQATT and CDR2 is SNEGSKA in the germline V gene (reference sequence). The germline V and J ends were trimmed by 7 bases and 4 bases, with 10 bases remaining between them. CDR3 in DNA: TGCAGTGAGGGCCGCCCCACTGAAGCTTTCTTT. Translating it yields CSEGRPTEAFF.

In its sample, this clonotype was seen a few times. CDR3: CASRSSLDVPETQYF. CDR3 DNA: TGTGCCAGCAGATCATCGTTGGACGTACCGGAGACCCAGTACTTC. This chain uses TRBV25-1 with TRBJ2-5, with unresolved D. V lost 6 bases to trimming and J lost 5 bases, with 19 bases between them. The germline CDR1 and CDR2 sequences are MGHDK and SYGVNS. The CDR3 runs to 15 residues.

This clonotype was picked up many times. The chain uses TRBV12-3 or TRBV12-4 and TRBJ1-6; the D gene is possibly TRBD1 (5 bases). V lost 2 bases and J lost 7, with 9 bases in between. The CDR3 extends over 14 amino acids. The DNA of the CDR3 is TGTGCCAGCAGTTTATGGGGCAGCAATTCACCCCTCCACTTT. It specifies CASSLWGSNSPLHF.

The CDR3 region has the DNA TGTGCCAGCAGCTGGACTGGAGCCTCTGGAAACACCATATATTTT. It encodes CASSWTGASGNTIYF. The chain is built from TRBV5-5 and TRBJ1-3; D unclear. Between the trimmed V and J ends, which lost 3 bases and 0 bases, there was a span of 10 bases. CDR1 is SGHKS, CDR2 YYEKEE, per germline (reference sequence). This CDR3 is built from 15 residues.

This clonotype occurred once. Its ends do not fully match the called genes, so a read error is possible. V is TRBV11-1 and J is TRBJ1-4, with D perhaps matching TRBD1 (5 bases). This CDR3 comprises 15 residues. CDR1 SGHAT and CDR2 FQDESV come from the germline V gene (reference sequence). CDR3: CSSSPQQPGPEKLFF. The CDR3 coding sequence is TGTTCCAGCAGCCCCCAACAGCCGGGGCCTGAAAAACTGTTTTTT.

The genes are TRBV20-1 and TRBJ1-6; TRBD1 is a possible D gene (5 bases). This CDR3 is built from 15 residues. Trimming pared 3 bases from V and 7 bases from J, leaving 16 bases between. CDR1 is DFQATT, CDR2 SNEGSKA, per germline (reference sequence). CDR3 DNA: TGCAGTGCTAGGGGGCCCGGTCAGTGGAATTCACCCCTCCACTTT. It is translated as CSARGPGQWNSPLHF.